The clone carrying this TCR beta chain was picked up many times. These data belong to a study of T cell repertoires in cytomegalovirus infection. Germline CDR1 SGHTA, CDR2 FQGNSA. Trimming removed 5 bases from V and 6 bases from J, with 14 bases in between. This CDR3 contains 13 residues. TCRdb itself ran the reads through MiXCR, one entry per CDR3 protein. In the table there are roughly 77,000 distinct CDR3 sequences, approximately 3.6% of which are singletons. The sequencing sample was made of PBMCs. The sequence came from a human donor in good health (CMV status not recorded). Some clones in this sample may be carry-over from other donors' samples. The J gene is TRBJ2-7, the V gene TRBV7-2; tentative D call: TRBD1 (5 bases). The CDR3 loop reads CASSTDWGSEQYF. In DNA, the CDR3 is TGTGCCAGCAGCACCGACTGGGGCAGCGAGCAGTACTTC.